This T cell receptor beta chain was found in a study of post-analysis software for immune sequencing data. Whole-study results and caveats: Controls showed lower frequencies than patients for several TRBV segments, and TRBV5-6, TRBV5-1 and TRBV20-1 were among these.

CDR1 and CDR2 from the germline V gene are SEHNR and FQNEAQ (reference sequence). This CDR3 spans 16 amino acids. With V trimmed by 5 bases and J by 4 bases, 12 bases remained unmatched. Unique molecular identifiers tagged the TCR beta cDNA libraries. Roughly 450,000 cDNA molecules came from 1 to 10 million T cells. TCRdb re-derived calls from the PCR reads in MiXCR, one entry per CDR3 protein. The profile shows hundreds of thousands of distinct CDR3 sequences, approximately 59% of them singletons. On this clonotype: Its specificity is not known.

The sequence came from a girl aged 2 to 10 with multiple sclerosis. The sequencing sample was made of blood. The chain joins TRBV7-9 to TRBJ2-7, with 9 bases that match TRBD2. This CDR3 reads CASSLDHLAGMYEQYF. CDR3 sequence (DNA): TGTGCCAGCAGCCTAGACCACCTAGCGGGAATGTACGAGCAGTACTTC.